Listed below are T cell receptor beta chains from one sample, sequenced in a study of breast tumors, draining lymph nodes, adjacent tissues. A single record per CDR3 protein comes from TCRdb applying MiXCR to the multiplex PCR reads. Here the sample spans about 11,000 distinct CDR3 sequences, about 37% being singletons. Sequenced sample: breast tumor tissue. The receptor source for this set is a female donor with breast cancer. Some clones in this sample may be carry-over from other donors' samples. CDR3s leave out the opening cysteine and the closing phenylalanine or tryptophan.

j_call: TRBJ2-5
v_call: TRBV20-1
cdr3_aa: SAREGSSGVEETQY

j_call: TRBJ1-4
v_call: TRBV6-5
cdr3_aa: ASSYSGGANEKLF

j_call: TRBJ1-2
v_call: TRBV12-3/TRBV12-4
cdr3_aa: ASSWGGSYT

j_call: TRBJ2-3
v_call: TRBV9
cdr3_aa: ASSVRRGGPTDTQY

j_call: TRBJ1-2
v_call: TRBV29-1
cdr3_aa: SVVQANGYT

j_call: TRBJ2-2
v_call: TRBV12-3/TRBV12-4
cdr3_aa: ASSFPSVNTGELF

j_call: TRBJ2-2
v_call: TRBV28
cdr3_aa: ASSRSGGTGELF

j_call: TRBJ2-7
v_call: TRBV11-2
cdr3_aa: ASSLAGQPSYEQY

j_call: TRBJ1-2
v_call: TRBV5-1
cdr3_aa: ASSLAGVYGYT

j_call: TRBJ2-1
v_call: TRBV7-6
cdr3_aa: ASSLTSGRGNEQF

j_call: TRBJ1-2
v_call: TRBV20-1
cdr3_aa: SADPGHNYGYT

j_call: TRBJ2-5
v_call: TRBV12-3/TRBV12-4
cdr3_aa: ASTDNREETQY

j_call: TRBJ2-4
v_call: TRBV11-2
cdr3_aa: ASSQQGNIQY

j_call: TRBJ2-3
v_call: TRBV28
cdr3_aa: ASSFWLAGGPDTQY

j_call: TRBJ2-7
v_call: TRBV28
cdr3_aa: ASNLSGASSYEQY

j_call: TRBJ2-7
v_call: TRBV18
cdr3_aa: ASSQGDEQY

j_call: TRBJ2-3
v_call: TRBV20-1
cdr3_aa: SASQFLSTDTQY

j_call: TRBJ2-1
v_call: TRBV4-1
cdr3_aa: ASSQRQGRDEQF

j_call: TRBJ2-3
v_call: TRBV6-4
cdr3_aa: ASSGGNTDTQY

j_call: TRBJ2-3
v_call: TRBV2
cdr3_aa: ASSELERDTQY

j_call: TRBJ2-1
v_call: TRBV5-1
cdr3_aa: ASSLVDPSYNEQF

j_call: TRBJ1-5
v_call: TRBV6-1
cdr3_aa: ASEASNQPQH

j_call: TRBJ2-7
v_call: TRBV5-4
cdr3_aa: ASSSEREAFPYEQY

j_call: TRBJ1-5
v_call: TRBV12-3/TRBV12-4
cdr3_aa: ASSAGSNQPQH

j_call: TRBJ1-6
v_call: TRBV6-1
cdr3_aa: ASEGQGFYNSPLH

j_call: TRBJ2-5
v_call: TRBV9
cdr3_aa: ASSVDLGREETQY

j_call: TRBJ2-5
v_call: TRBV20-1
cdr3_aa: SANTWMGNQETQY

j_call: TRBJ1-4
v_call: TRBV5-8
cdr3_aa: ASSPNRAINEKLF

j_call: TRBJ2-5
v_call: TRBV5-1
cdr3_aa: ASSERLQETQY

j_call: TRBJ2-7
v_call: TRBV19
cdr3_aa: ASSINFGGRYEQY

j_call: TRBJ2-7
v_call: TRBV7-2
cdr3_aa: ASSRTSGSSYEQY

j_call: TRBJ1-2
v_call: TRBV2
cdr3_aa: ASSEPRGAGYGYT

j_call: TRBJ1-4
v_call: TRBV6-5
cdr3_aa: ASSLQGPTNEKLF

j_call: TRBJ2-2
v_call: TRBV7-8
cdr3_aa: ASSSNRGGGGYTGELF

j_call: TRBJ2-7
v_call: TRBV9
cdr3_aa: ASSVVPGDLYEQY

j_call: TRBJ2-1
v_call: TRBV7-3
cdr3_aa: ASSLGFGTSVNEQF

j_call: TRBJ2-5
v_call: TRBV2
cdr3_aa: GSSELAGGPGTRY

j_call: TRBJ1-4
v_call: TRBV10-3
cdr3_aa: AISSAATNEKLF

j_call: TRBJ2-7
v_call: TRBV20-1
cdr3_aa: SARDFTGGYEQY

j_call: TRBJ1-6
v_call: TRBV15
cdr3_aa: ATSRDGRNNSPLH

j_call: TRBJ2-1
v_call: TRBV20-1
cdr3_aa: SARTSGIYNEQF

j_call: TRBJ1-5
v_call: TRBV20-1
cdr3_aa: SARGEGGYQPQH

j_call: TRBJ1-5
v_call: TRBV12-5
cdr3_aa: ASGVPGTDNQPQH